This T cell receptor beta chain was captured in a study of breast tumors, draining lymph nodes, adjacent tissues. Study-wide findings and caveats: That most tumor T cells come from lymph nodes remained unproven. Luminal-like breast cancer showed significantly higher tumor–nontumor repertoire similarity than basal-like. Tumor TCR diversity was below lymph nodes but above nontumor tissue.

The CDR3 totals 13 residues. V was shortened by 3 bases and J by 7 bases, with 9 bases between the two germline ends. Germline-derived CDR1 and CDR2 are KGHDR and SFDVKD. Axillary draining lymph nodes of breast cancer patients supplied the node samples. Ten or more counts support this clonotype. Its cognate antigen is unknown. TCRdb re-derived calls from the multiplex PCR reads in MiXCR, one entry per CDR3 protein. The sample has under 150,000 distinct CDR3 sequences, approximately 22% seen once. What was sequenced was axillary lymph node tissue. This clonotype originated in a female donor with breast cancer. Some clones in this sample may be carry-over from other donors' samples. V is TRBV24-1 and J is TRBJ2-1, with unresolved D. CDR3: CATSDPGWNEQFF. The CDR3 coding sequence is TGTGCCACCAGTGATCCCGGGTGGAATGAGCAGTTCTTC.